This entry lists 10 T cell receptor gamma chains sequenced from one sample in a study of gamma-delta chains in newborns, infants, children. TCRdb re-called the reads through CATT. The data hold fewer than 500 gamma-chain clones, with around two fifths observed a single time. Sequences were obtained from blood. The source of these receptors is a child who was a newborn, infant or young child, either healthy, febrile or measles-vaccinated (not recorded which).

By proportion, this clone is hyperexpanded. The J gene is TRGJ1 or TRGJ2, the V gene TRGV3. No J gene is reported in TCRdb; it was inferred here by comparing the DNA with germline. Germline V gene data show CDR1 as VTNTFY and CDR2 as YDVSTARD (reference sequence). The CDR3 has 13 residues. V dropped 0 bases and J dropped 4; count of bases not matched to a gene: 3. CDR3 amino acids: CATWDRRYYKKLF. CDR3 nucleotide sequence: TGTGCCACCTGGGACAGGCGGTATTATAAGAAACTCTTT.

For the CDR3, the DNA is TGTGCCACCTGGGACAGGGCTCGGGGTTATAAGAAACTCTTT. Translated, it gives CATWDRARGYKKLF. The chain carries TRGV3 and TRGJ1 or TRGJ2. The J gene is absent in TCRdb and was assigned here via DNA matching to germline. This CDR3 comprises 14 residues. V dropped 0 bases and J dropped 6; count of bases not matched to a gene: 8. Germline CDR1 is VTNTFY and CDR2 is YDVSTARD (reference sequence).

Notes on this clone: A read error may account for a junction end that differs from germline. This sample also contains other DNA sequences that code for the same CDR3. CDR3 DNA: TGTGCCCTGTGGGAGGTCGAGTTGGGCAAAAAAATCAAGGTATTT. The encoded protein is CALWEVELGKKIKVF. V is TRGV9 and J is TRGJP. Here the J gene came from matching the DNA to germline, since TCRdb omits it. This CDR3 has 15 amino acids. Germline CDR1 GITISATS, CDR2 ISYDGTV (reference sequence).

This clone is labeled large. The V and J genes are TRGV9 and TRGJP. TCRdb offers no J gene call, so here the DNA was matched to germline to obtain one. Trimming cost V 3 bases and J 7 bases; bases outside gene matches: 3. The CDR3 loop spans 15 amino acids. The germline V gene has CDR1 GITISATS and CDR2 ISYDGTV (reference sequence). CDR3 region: CALWEPELGKKIKVF. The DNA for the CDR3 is TGTGCCTTGTGGGAGCCTGAGTTGGGCAAAAAAATCAAGGTATTT.

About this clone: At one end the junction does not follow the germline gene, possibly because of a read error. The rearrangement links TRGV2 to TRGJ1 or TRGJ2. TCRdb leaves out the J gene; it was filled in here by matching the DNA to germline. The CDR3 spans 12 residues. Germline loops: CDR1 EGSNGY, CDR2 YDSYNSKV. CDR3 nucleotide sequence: TGTGCCACCTGGGACGGGCCTTATATGAAACTCTTT. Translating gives CATWDGPYMKLF.

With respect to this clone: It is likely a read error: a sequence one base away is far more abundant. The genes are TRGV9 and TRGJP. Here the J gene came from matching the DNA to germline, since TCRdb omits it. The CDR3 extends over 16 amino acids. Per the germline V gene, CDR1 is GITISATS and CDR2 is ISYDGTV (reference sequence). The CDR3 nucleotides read TGTGCCTTGTGGGAGGTGCAAAAGTTGGGCAAAAAAATCAAGGTATTT. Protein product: CALWEVQKLGKKIKVF.

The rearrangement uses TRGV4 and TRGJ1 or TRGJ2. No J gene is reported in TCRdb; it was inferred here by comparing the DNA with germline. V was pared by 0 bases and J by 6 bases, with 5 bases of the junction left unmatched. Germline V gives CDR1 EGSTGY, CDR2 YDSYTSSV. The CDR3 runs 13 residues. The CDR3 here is CATWDGQGYKKLF. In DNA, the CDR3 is TGTGCCACCTGGGATGGGCAGGGTTATAAGAAACTCTTT.

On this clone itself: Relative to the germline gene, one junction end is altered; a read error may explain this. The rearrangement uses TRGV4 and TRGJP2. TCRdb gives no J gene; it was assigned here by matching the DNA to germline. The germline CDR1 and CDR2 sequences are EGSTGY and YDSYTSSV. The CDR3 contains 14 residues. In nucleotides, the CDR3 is TGTGCCACCTGGGTCTATAGTAGTGAGTGGATCAAGACGTTT. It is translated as CATWVYSSEWIKTF.

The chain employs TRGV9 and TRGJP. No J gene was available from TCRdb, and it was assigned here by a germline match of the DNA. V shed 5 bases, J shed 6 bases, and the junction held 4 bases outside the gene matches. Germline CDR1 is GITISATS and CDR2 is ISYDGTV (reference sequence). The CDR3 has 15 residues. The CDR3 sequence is CALWGRELGKKIKVF. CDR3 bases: TGTGCCTTGTGGGGGAGAGAGTTGGGCAAAAAAATCAAGGTATTT.

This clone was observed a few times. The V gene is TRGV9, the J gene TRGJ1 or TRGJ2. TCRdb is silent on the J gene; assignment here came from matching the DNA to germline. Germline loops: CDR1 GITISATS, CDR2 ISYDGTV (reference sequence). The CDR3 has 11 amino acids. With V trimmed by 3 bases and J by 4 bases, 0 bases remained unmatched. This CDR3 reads CALWEYYKKLF. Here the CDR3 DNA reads TGTGCCTTGTGGGAGTATTATAAGAAACTCTTT.